The clone carrying this T cell receptor beta chain was counted only a few times. Researchers took RNA transcripts and amplified TCR beta CDR3 regions from them. First-round RT-PCR with HTBI primers preceded a second-round multiplex PCR. MiXCR, run by TCRdb on the multiplex PCR reads, gives a single entry per CDR3 protein. Altogether approximately 160,000 distinct CDR3 sequences are present, 37% being singletons, with the ten largest covering around 5.8%. This sample was included in a study of Graves' ophthalmopathy and Graves' hyperthyroidism. Germline CDR1 reads SGHAT; CDR2 reads FQNNGV. V dropped 6 bases and J dropped 4; count of bases not matched to a gene: 7. This CDR3 is 14 amino acids long. Each diagnosis was determined on the basis of clinical symptoms, serum thyroxine, TRAb, thyroid ultrasound and orbital computed tomography.

The clonotype was recovered from a woman in her 40s with Graves' ophthalmopathy. This rearrangement joins TRBV11-2 to TRBJ1-2; 8 nucleotides match TRBD1. The specimen was peripheral blood. This CDR3 reads CASSSAGGGYGYTF. CDR3 in DNA: TGTGCCAGCAGTTCGGCAGGGGGCGGCTATGGCTACACCTTC.